This TCR beta chain was captured in a study of Graves' ophthalmopathy and Graves' hyperthyroidism. Regarding the study as a whole: Prediction of ophthalmopathy progression reached around 70% sensitivity and approximately 73% specificity.

Trimming pared 1 base from V and 3 bases from J, leaving 10 bases between. Germline loops: CDR1 LNHNV, CDR2 YYDKDF (reference sequence). The CDR3 contains 15 residues. This clonotype was seen ten or more times. Its antigen is not known. The authors amplified TCR beta CDR3 regions from RNA transcripts. HTBI-primed RT-PCR formed the first round, and a multiplex PCR formed the second. TCRdb passed the multiplex PCR reads through MiXCR, listing each CDR3 protein once. The sample has some 400,000 distinct CDR3 sequences; approximately 16% are singletons. The genes are TRBV15 and TRBJ1-5; D might be TRBD1 (5 bases). The sequenced sample consisted of peripheral blood. The clonotype comes from a woman aged 18-29 years with Graves' ophthalmopathy. For the CDR3, the DNA is TGTGCCACCAGCAGAGTAGGGGAGATCAATCAGCCCCAGCATTTT. Translating it yields CATSRVGEINQPQHF.